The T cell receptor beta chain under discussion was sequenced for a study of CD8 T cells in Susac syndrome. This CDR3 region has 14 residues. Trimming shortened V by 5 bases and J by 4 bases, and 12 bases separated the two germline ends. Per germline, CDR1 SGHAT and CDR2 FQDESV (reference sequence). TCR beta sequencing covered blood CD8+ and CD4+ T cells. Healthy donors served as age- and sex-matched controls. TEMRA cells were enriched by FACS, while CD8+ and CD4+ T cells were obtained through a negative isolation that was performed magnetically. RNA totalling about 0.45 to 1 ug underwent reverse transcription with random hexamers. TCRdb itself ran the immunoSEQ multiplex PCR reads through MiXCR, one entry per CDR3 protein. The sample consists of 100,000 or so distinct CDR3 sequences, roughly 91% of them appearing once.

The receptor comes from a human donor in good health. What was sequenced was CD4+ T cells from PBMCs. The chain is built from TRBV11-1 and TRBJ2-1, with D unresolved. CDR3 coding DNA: TGTGCCAGCAGCGCCGACGAAAGGTACAATGAGCAGTTCTTC. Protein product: CASSADERYNEQFF.